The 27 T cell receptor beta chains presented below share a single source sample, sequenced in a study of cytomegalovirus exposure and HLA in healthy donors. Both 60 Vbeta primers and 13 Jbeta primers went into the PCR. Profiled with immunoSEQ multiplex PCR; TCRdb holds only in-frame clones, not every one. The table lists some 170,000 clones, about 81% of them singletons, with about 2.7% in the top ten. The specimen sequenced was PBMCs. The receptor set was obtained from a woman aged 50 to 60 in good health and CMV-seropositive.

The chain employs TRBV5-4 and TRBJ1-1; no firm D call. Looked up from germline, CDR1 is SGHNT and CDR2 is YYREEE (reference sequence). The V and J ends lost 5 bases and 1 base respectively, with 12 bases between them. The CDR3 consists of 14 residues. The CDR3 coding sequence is TGTGCCAGCAGTCTGGTCTGGCCGAACACTGAAGCTTTCTTT. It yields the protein CASSLVWPNTEAFF. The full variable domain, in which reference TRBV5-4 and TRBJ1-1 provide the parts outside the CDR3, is ETGVTQSPTHLIKTRGQQVTLRCSSQSGHNTVSWYQQALGQGPQFIFQYYREEENGRGNFPPRFSGLQFPNYSSELNVNALELDDSALYLCASSLVWPNTEAFFGQGTRLTVV.

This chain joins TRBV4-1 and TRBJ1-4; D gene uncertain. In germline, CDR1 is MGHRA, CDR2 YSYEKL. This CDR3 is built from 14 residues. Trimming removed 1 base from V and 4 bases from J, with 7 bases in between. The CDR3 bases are TGCGCCAGCAGCCAAGGAGATAGTAATGAAAAACTGTTTTTT. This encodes CASSQGDSNEKLFF.

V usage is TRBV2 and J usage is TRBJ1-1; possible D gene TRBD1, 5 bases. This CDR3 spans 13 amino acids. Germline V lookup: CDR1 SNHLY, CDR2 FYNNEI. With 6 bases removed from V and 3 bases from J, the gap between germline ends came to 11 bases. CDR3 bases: TGTGCCAGCAGAGCAGAGACAGACACTGAAGCTTTCTTT. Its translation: CASRAETDTEAFF.

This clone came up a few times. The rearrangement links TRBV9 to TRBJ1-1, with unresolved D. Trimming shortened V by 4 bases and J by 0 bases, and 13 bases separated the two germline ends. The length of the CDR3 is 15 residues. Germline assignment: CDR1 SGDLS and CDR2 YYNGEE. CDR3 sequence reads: CASSSREGVNTEAFF. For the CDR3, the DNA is TGTGCCAGCAGCTCCCGCGAGGGCGTGAACACTGAAGCTTTCTTT.

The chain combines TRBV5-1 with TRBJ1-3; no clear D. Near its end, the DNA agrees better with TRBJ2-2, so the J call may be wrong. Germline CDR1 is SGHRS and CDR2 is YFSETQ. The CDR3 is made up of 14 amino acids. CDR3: CASSLGPTTGELFF. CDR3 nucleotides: TGCGCCAGCAGCTTGGGACCTACGACCGGGGAGCTGTTTTTT.

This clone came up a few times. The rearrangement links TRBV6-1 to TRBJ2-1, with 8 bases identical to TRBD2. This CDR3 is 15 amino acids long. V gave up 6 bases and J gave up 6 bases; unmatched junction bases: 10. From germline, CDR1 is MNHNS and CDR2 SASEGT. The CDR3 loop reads CASSPLAGDFNEQFF. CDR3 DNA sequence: TGTGCCAGCAGCCCCCTAGCGGGTGACTTCAATGAGCAGTTCTTC.

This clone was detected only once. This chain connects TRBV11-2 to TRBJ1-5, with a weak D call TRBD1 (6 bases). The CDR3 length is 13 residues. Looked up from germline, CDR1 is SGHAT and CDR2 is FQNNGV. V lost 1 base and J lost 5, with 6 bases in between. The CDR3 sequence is CASSLAGDQPQHF. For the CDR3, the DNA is TGTGCCAGCAGCTTAGCAGGGGATCAGCCCCAGCATTTT.

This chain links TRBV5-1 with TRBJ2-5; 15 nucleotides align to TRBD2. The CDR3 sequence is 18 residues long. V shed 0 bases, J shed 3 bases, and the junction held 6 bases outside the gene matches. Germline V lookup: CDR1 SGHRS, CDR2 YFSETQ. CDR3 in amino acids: CASSLGGLAGGPKETQYF. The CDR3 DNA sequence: TGCGCCAGCAGCTTGGGGGGACTAGCGGGGGGCCCCAAAGAGACCCAGTACTTC.

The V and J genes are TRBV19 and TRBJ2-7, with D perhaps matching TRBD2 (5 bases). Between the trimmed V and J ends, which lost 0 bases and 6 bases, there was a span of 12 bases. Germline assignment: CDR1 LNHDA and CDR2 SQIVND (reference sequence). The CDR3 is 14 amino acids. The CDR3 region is CASSIEGGWGEQYF. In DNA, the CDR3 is TGTGCCAGTAGTATAGAAGGAGGTTGGGGCGAGCAGTACTTC.

CDR3 DNA: TGTGCCAGCATCCAAAGAGGGGGGGGGCCTGAAGCTTTCTTT. Translation: CASIQRGGGPEAFF. The V call is TRBV6-5, the J call TRBJ1-1; D possibly corresponds to TRBD1 (6 bases). This CDR3 spans 14 amino acids. Germline CDR1 and CDR2: MNHEY and SVGAGI. Trimming left V 7 bases short and J 6 bases short, with 18 bases between.

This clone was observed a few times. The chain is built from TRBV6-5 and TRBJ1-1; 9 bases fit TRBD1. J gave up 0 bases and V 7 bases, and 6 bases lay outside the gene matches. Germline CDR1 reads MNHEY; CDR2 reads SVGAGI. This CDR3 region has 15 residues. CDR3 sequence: CASNPDRGMNTEAFF. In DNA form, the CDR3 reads TGTGCCAGCAACCCGGACAGGGGTATGAACACTGAAGCTTTCTTT.

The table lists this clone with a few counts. DNA for the CDR3: TGTGCCAGCAGCTTCACAAGAGGAACCGAAAAACTGTTTTTT. It yields the protein CASSFTRGTEKLFF. The V gene is TRBV7-9, the J gene TRBJ1-4; no clear D gene. V was trimmed by 3 bases and J by 8 bases, leaving 13 bases between them. CDR1 SEHNR and CDR2 FQNEAQ come from the germline V gene (reference sequence). This CDR3 region has 14 residues.

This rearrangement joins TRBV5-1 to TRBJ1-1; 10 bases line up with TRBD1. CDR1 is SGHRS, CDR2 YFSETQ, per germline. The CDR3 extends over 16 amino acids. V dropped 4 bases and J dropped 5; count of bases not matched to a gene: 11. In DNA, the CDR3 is TGCGCCAGCAGCCCTCGACAGGGGGCGCAAGGAACTGAAGCTTTCTTT. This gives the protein CASSPRQGAQGTEAFF.

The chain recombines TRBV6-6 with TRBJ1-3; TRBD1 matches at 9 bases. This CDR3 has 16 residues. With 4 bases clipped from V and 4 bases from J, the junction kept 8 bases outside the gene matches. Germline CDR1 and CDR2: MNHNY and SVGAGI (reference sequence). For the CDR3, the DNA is TGTGCCAGCAGTTTCTTACAGGGGGCGGACGGAAACACCATATATTTT. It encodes CASSFLQGADGNTIYF.

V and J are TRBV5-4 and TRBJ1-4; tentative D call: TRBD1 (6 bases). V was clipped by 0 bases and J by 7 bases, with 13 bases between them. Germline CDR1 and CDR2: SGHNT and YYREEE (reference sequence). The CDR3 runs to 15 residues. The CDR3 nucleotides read TGTGCCAGCAGCTTGGATGGGGGCACGACTGAAAAACTGTTTTTT. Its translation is CASSLDGGTTEKLFF.

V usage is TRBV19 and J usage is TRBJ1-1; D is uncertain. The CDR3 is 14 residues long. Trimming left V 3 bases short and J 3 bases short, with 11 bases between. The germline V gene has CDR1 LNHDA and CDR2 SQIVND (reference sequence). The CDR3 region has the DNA TGTGCCAGTAGTATCCGGGGTCGGGACACTGAAGCTTTCTTT. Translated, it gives CASSIRGRDTEAFF.

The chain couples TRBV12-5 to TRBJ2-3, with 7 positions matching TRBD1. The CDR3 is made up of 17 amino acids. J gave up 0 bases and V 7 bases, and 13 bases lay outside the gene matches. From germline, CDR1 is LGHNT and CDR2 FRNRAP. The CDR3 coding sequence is TGTGCTAGTGCCACCCATTATAAGGGGGCGAGCACAGATACGCAGTATTTT. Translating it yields CASATHYKGASTDTQYF.

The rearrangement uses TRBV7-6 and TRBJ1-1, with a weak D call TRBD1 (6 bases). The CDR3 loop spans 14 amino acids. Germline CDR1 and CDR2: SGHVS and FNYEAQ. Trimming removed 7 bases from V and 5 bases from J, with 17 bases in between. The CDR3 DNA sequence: TGTGCCAGCAACCCGGGGCAGGGGTTGACTGAAGCTTTCTTT. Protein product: CASNPGQGLTEAFF. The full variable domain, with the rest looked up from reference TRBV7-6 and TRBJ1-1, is GAGVSQSPRYKVTKRGQDVALRCDPISGHVSLYWYRQALGQGPEFLTYFNYEAQQDKSGLPNDRFSAERPEGSISTLTIQRTEQRDSAMYRCASNPGQGLTEAFFGQGTRLTVV.

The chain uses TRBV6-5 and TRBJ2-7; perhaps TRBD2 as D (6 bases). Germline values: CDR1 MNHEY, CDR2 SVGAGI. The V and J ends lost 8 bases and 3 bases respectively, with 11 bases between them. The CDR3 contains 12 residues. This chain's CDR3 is CASRRGNYEQYF. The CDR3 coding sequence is TGTGCCAGCCGTCGGGGGAACTACGAGCAGTACTTC.

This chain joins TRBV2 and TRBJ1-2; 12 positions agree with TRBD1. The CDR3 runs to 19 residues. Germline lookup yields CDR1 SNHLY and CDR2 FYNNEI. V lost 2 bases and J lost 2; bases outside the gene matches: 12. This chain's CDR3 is CASSEYRRGQGAKNYGYTF. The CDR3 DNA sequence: TGTGCCAGCAGTGAATATAGGCGGGGACAGGGGGCTAAGAACTATGGCTACACCTTC.

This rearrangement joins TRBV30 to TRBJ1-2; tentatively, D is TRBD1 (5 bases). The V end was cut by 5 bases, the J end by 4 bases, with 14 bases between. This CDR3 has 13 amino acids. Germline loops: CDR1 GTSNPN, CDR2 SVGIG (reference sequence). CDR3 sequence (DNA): TGTGCCTGGCGTCAGGGTTTTGGCTATGGCTACACCTTC. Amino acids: CAWRQGFGYGYTF.

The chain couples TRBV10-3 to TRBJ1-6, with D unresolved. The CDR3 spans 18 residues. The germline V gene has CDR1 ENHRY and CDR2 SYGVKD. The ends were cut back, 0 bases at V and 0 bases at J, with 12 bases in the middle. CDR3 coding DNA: TGTGCCATCAGTGAGTCTACACAGTCTATCTCCTATAATTCACCCCTCCACTTT. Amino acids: CAISESTQSISYNSPLHF.

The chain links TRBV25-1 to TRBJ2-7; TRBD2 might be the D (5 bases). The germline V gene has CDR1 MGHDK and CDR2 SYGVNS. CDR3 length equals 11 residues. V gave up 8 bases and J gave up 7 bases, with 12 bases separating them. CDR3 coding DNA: TGTGCCAGCGGAGGTCTGGAGGAGCAGTACTTC. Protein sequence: CASGGLEEQYF.

CDR3 nucleotides: TGCGCCAGCACCCTAGCGGGGGGGCAGTATGAGCAGTTCTTC. Its protein product is CASTLAGGQYEQFF. V and J are TRBV5-1 and TRBJ2-1; 12 bases align to TRBD2. The CDR3 extends over 14 amino acids. With V trimmed by 6 bases and J by 8 bases, 6 bases remained unmatched. The germline gives CDR1 SGHRS, CDR2 YFSETQ.

The CDR3 spells CAWQPHPPDRGYGYTF. CDR3 coding DNA: TGTGCCTGGCAACCACACCCTCCGGACAGGGGCTATGGCTACACCTTC. The chain combines TRBV30 with TRBJ1-2; 9 bases fit TRBD1. The V segment lost 5 bases and the J segment 4 bases; nucleotides outside the gene matches: 14. Germline lookup yields CDR1 GTSNPN and CDR2 SVGIG (reference sequence). CDR3 length: 16 residues.

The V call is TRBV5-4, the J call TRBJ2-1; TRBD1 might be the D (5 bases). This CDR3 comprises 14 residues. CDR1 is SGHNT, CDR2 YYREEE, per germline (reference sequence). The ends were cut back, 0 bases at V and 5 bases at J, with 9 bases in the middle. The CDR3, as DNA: TGTGCCAGCAGCTTGGACAGGACAAACAATGAGCAGTTCTTC. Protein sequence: CASSLDRTNNEQFF.

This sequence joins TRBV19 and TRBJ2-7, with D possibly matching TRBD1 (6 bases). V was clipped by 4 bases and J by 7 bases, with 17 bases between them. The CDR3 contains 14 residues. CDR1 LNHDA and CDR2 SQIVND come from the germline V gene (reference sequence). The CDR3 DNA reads TGTGCCAGTAGTACGGGACAAGGGGTTGGGGAGCAGTACTTC. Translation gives CASSTGQGVGEQYF.